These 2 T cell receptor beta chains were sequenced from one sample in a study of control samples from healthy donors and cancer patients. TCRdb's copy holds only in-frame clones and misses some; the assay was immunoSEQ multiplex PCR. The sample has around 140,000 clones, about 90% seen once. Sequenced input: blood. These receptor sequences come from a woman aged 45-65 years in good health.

The chain's CDR3 is CASSPADWSSYNEQFF. Here the CDR3 DNA reads TGTGCCAGCAGCCCCGCGGACTGGAGCTCCTACAATGAGCAGTTCTTC. J is TRBJ2-1 and V is TRBV28; a weak D match, TRBD2 (5 bases). The length of the CDR3 is 16 residues. V lost 6 bases and J 0 bases, leaving 15 bases between the germline ends. Germline CDR1 is MDHEN and CDR2 is SYDVKM.

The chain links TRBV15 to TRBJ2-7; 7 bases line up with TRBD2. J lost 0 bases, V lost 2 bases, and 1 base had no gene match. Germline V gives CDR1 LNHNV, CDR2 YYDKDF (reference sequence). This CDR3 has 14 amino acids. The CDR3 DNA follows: TGTGCCACCAGCAGACGCGGGGGCTCCTACGAGCAGTACTTC. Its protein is CATSRRGGSYEQYF.